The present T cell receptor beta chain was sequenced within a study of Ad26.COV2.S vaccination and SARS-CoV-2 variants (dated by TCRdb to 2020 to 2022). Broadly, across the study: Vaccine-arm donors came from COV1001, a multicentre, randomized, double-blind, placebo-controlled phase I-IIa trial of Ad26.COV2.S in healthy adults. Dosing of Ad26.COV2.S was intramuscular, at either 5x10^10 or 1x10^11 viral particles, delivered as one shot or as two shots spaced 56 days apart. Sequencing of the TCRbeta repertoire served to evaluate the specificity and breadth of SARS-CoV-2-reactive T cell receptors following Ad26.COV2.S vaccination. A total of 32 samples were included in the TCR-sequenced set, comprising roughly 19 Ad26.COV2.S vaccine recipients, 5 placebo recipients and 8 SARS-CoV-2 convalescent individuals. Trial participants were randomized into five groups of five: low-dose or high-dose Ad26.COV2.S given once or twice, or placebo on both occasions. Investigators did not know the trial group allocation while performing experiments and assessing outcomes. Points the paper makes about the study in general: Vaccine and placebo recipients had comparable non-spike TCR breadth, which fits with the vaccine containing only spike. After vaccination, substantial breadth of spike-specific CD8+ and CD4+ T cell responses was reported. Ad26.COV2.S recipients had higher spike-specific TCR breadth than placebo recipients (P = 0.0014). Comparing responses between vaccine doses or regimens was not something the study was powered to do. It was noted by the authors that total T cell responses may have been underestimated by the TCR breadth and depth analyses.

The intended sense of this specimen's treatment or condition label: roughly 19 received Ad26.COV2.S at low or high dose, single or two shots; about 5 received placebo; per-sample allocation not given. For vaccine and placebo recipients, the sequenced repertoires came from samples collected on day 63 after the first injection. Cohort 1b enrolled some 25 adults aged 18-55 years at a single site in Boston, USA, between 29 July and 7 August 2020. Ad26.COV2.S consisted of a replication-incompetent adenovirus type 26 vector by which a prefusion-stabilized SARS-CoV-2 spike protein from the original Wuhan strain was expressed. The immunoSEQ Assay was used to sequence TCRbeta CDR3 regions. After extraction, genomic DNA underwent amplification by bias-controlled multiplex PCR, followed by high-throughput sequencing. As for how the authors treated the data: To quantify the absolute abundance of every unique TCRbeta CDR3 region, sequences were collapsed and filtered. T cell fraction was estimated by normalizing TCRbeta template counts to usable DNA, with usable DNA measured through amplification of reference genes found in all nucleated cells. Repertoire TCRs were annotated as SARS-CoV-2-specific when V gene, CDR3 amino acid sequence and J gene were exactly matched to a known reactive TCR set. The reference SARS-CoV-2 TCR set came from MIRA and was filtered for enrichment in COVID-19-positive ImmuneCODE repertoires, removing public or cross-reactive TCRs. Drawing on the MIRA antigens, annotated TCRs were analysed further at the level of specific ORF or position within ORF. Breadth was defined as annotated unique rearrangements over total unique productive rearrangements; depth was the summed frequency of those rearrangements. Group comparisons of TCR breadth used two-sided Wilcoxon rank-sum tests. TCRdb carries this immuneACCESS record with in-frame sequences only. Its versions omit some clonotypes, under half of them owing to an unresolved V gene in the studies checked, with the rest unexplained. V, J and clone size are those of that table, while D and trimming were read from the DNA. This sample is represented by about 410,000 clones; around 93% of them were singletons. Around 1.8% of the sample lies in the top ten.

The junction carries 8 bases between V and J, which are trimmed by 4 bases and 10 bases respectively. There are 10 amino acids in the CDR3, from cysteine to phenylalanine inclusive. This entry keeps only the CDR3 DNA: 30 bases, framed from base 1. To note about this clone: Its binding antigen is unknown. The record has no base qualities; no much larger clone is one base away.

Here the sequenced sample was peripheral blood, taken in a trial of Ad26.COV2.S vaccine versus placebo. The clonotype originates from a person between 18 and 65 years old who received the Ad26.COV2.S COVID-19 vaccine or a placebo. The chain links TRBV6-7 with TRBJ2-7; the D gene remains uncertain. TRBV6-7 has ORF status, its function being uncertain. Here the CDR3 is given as CASSCTEQYF. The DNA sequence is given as TGTGCCAGCAGTTGTACAGAACAGTACTTC.